Listed below are T cell receptor beta chains from one sample, sequenced in a study of CD8 T cells in Susac syndrome. MiXCR, applied by TCRdb to the immunoSEQ multiplex PCR reads, yields one record per CDR3 protein. The table includes some 200,000 distinct CDR3 sequences, approximately 94% detected once. Sequencing was carried out using CD4+ T cells from PBMCs. The receptors were gathered from a human donor in good health. Both conserved end residues are part of each CDR3. Each record gives: J gene, D gene, clone size, V gene, CDR3 protein, CDR3 DNA. A D gene is named only where the DNA matches it firmly. Clone size appears in some rows only: once, few, many, or a class for an expanded clone.

J gene: TRBJ2-7
D gene: NA
clone size: NA
V gene: TRBV4-3
CDR3 protein: CASSQYPGQSYEQYF
CDR3 DNA: TGCGCCAGCAGCCAATACCCAGGCCAGAGTTACGAGCAGTACTTC

J gene: TRBJ1-2
D gene: NA
clone size: once
V gene: TRBV19
CDR3 protein: CASSIDRSLGYTF
CDR3 DNA: TGTGCCAGTAGTATTGACAGGTCGCTTGGCTACACCTTC

J gene: TRBJ1-2
D gene: NA
clone size: NA
V gene: TRBV20-1
CDR3 protein: CSARGQAFYGYTF
CDR3 DNA: TGCAGTGCTAGAGGACAGGCGTTCTATGGCTACACCTTC

J gene: TRBJ2-7
D gene: NA
clone size: NA
V gene: TRBV20-1
CDR3 protein: CSARDSPLNEQYF
CDR3 DNA: TGCAGTGCGAGGGACTCACCGTTAAACGAGCAGTACTTC

J gene: TRBJ2-7
D gene: TRBD2
clone size: NA
V gene: TRBV5-4
CDR3 protein: CASSLSRETDEQYF
CDR3 DNA: TGTGCCAGCAGCTTGTCGCGGGAGACCGACGAGCAGTACTTC

J gene: TRBJ1-1
D gene: NA
clone size: NA
V gene: TRBV2
CDR3 protein: CASSEAGVGTEAFF
CDR3 DNA: TGTGCCAGCAGTGAAGCAGGGGTTGGGACTGAAGCTTTCTTT

J gene: TRBJ1-3
D gene: NA
clone size: NA
V gene: TRBV2
CDR3 protein: CASSVGGASLNTIYF
CDR3 DNA: TGTGCCAGCAGTGTCGGAGGGGCAAGCCTAAACACCATATATTTT

J gene: TRBJ2-5
D gene: TRBD2
clone size: NA
V gene: TRBV9
CDR3 protein: CASSVGLAVQETQYF
CDR3 DNA: TGTGCCAGCAGCGTGGGACTAGCGGTACAAGAGACCCAGTACTTC

J gene: TRBJ1-5
D gene: TRBD1
clone size: once
V gene: TRBV19
CDR3 protein: CASSRDRGTSQPQHF
CDR3 DNA: TGTGCCAGCAGCCGGGACAGGGGAACGAGTCAGCCCCAGCATTTT

J gene: TRBJ1-1
D gene: NA
clone size: NA
V gene: TRBV9
CDR3 protein: CASSGDTYTEAFF
CDR3 DNA: TGTGCCAGCAGCGGGGACACTTACACTGAAGCTTTCTTT

J gene: TRBJ2-7
D gene: TRBD2
clone size: NA
V gene: TRBV28
CDR3 protein: CASSPGKREGRREQYF
CDR3 DNA: TGTGCCAGCAGCCCAGGGAAGCGGGAGGGCCGGCGAGAGCAGTACTTC

J gene: TRBJ2-1
D gene: NA
clone size: NA
V gene: TRBV24-1
CDR3 protein: CATGVTYNEQFF
CDR3 DNA: TGTGCCACCGGGGTGACTTACAATGAGCAGTTCTTC

J gene: TRBJ2-5
D gene: TRBD2
clone size: NA
V gene: TRBV7-9
CDR3 protein: CASSKGQFGLAGQETQYF
CDR3 DNA: TGTGCCAGCAGCAAAGGACAGTTCGGACTAGCGGGACAAGAGACCCAGTACTTC

J gene: TRBJ1-1
D gene: NA
clone size: NA
V gene: TRBV3-1
CDR3 protein: CASSQGGRHTEAFF
CDR3 DNA: TGTGCCAGCAGCCAAGGGGGGCGGCACACTGAAGCTTTCTTT

J gene: TRBJ2-7
D gene: TRBD1
clone size: NA
V gene: TRBV28
CDR3 protein: CASRGTASSYEQYF
CDR3 DNA: TGTGCCAGCAGGGGGACAGCCAGCTCCTACGAGCAGTACTTC

J gene: TRBJ1-1
D gene: NA
clone size: NA
V gene: TRBV18
CDR3 protein: CASSPGGALWYTEAFF
CDR3 DNA: TGTGCCAGCTCACCGGGGGGCGCCTTATGGTACACTGAAGCTTTCTTT

J gene: TRBJ2-7
D gene: TRBD1
clone size: NA
V gene: TRBV20-1
CDR3 protein: CSAGDRTYEQYF
CDR3 DNA: TGCAGTGCGGGGGACAGGACCTACGAGCAGTACTTC

J gene: TRBJ2-7
D gene: TRBD1
clone size: NA
V gene: TRBV20-1
CDR3 protein: CSAGTGGNEQYF
CDR3 DNA: TGCAGTGCCGGGACAGGGGGTAACGAGCAGTACTTC